Listed below are T cell receptor beta chains from one sample, sequenced in a study of blood T cell repertoires in COVID-19. Measured with immunoSEQ multiplex PCR; TCRdb has only the in-frame clones, and not every one. The repertoire holds roughly 260,000 clones, with about nine tenths as singletons. The sequenced material came from PBMCs or T cells enriched from blood (not recorded which). The source is a woman in her thirties with acute COVID-19. The conserved cysteine and the conserved F or W are not part of the CDR3 here.

j_gene	v_gene	CDR3aa
TRBJ2-7	TRBV4-1	ASSQHPQRPSYEQY
TRBJ2-3	TRBV27	ASSFRGTDTQY
TRBJ2-5	TRBV6-5	ASSNSGGRETQY
TRBJ1-3	TRBV10-3	AIRDLGGSGNTIY
TRBJ2-1	TRBV11-1	ASSLALSSGSYNEQF
TRBJ1-1	TRBV7-3	ASSPDGTQLNTEAF
TRBJ1-5	TRBV15	ATSRPHTGGNQPQH
TRBJ1-2	TRBV28	ASSFPKGTGGDPLTYGYT
TRBJ2-1	TRBV7-9	ASSLGLAGSFDEQF
TRBJ2-3	TRBV6-5	ASRAGLAGPDTQY
TRBJ2-3	TRBV9	ASSVGRGDTQY
TRBJ1-3	TRBV19	ASSMFMDRGIGNTIY
TRBJ2-1	TRBV7-9	ASSLDYRENEQF
TRBJ2-1	TRBV19	ASGLDRSSYNEQF
TRBJ1-4	TRBV15	ATSAKRVATNEKLF
TRBJ1-2	TRBV30	AWSVPGGSYGYT
TRBJ1-5	TRBV7-8	ASSLGTSGTGTGSNQPQH
TRBJ1-2	TRBV3-1/TRBV3-2	ASSQGTGTNYGYT
TRBJ1-5	TRBV7-9	ASSLAGSGNQPQH
TRBJ2-1	TRBV28	ASRASSLYNEQF
TRBJ2-2	TRBV19	ASSTGGTNTGELF
TRBJ2-2	TRBV27	ASSLGRESGELF
TRBJ2-7	TRBV6-2/TRBV6-3	ASSYSREEASYEQY
TRBJ2-2	TRBV5-6	ASSTTGATRAGELF
TRBJ1-1	TRBV7-2	ASSLVLLNTEAF
TRBJ2-3	TRBV7-6	ASSPYQGARTDTQY
TRBJ1-5	TRBV5-1	ASSLDRLDQPQH
TRBJ2-7	TRBV2	ASSEHVRGSHEQY
TRBJ1-1	TRBV20-1	SAVQGDKAF
TRBJ1-3	TRBV9	ASSYQGDTIY
TRBJ2-4	TRBV18	ASSPSGAKNIQY
TRBJ2-3	TRBV19	ASDMGQGIDTQY